These 27 T cell receptor beta chains came from one sample sequenced in a study of blood T cells in healthy people across ages. Next came a second PCR, run for roughly 6 to 11 cycles, which used a sample-barcoded 5' primer along with a J-beta primer mix. TCRdb reprocessed the 5' RACE reads with MiXCR, giving one entry per CDR3 protein. The sample yields hundreds of thousands of distinct CDR3 sequences, 58% seen once. The specimen sequenced was blood. These receptors were taken from a man aged 55 to 70 in good health.

J is TRBJ2-7 and V is TRBV29-1; D gene uncertain. The CDR3 is 12 residues long. V was shortened by 4 bases and J by 0 bases, with 7 bases between the two germline ends. Germline CDR1 is SQVTM and CDR2 is ANQGSEA. DNA of the CDR3: TGCAGCGTTGTCTCGGACTCCTACGAGCAGTACTTC. The encoded protein is CSVVSDSYEQYF.

CDR3 in DNA: TGTGCCAGCAAATCTCTGGGGGACCAAGAGACCCAGTACTTC. The encoded protein is CASKSLGDQETQYF. The chain has TRBV27 and TRBJ2-5; D may correspond to TRBD1 or TRBD2 (5 bases each). The length of the CDR3 is 14 residues. Per the germline V gene, CDR1 is MNHEY and CDR2 is SMNVEV (reference sequence). Deletions cut 7 bases from V and 0 bases from J, with 12 bases between.

The chain recombines TRBV7-2 with TRBJ2-1, with 10 nucleotides matching TRBD2. CDR1 is SGHTA, CDR2 FQGNSA, per germline. V was clipped by 4 bases and J by 4 bases; unmatched bases: 7. This CDR3 is 16 amino acids long. The chain's CDR3 is CASSSTSGYGYNEQFF. The CDR3 DNA reads TGTGCCAGCAGCTCGACTAGCGGGTATGGTTACAATGAGCAGTTCTTC.

For this clonotype: One end of the junction is discordant with germline, which a read error may explain. V is TRBV12-3 or TRBV12-4 and J is TRBJ2-3; 7 bases are shared with TRBD1. The CDR3 is made up of 14 amino acids. CDR3 DNA: TGTGTCAGCGGTTTCAGGGGGAGCGGAGATACGGAGTATTTT. Translated, it gives CVSGFRGSGDTEYF.

This chain links TRBV5-1 with TRBJ1-1; 7 nucleotides agree with TRBD1. Germline V gene data show CDR1 as SGHRS and CDR2 as YFSETQ. CDR3 length: 15 amino acids. Germline trimming cut 2 bases from V and 2 bases from J; bases unmatched to any gene: 6. CDR3 protein: CASSFTGDGNTEAFF. The CDR3 DNA sequence: TGCGCCAGCAGCTTTACAGGGGATGGTAACACTGAAGCTTTCTTT.

This clonotype was observed a handful of times. This chain links TRBV15 with TRBJ2-7; 7 bases are shared with TRBD2. The CDR3 contains 14 residues. The junction had 6 bases not matched to a gene; V was cut back by 7 bases and J by 0 bases. Germline V gene lookup returns CDR1 LNHNV and CDR2 YYDKDF (reference sequence). Here the CDR3 DNA reads TGTGCCACCAAGATGTCGGGAGGCTCCTACGAGCAGTACTTC. Translation: CATKMSGGSYEQYF.

With respect to this clonotype: The junction and the germline gene differ at one end; a read error may be behind it. This chain joins TRBV5-6 and TRBJ2-5; no definite D call. The end of the DNA is better explained by TRBJ2-7, so the J call may be wrong. The CDR3 sequence is 15 residues long. The germline V gene has CDR1 SGHDT and CDR2 YYEEEE. The CDR3 sequence: CASGLFPRSTYEQYF. CDR3 sequence (DNA): TGTGCCAGCGGCTTGTTCCCCAGGTCGACCTACGAGCAGTACTTC.

The rearrangement joins TRBV7-8 to TRBJ2-7; 10 nucleotides match TRBD2. The germline V gene encodes CDR1 SGHVS and CDR2 FQNEAQ. This CDR3 is built from 17 residues. The V segment lost 2 bases and the J segment 6 bases; nucleotides outside the gene matches: 13. The CDR3, as DNA: TGTGCCAGCAGCTTAAGGGGAGGGACTAGCGTCCATTCCGAGCAGTACTTC. Residues: CASSLRGGTSVHSEQYF.

The chain is built from TRBV11-2 and TRBJ2-7; 11 positions match TRBD1. J gave up 4 bases and V 4 bases, and 6 bases lay outside the gene matches. Germline CDR1 SGHAT, CDR2 FQNNGV. The CDR3 covers 15 residues. CDR3 DNA: TGTGCCAGCAGCTCCCCCGGGACAGGGGGGTACGAGCAGTACTTC. Amino acids: CASSSPGTGGYEQYF.

This clonotype has a handful of counts. The chain links TRBV7-9 to TRBJ1-5; D remains ambiguous. Germline CDR1 SEHNR, CDR2 FQNEAQ (reference sequence). The CDR3 contains 15 residues. Trimming removed 4 bases from V and 9 bases from J, with 19 bases in between. DNA of the CDR3: TGTGCCAGCAGCTCAAGAGAGACGTGGCTGGGGCCCCAGCATTTT. Encoded protein: CASSSRETWLGPQHF.

The chain couples TRBV3-1 to TRBJ1-4; no clear D. The germline V gene has CDR1 LGHDT and CDR2 YNNKEL (reference sequence). The V gene lost 1 base and the J gene lost 9 bases, with 12 bases spanning the gap. This CDR3 is built from 14 residues. CDR3 coding DNA: TGTGCCAGCAGCCAAGGCTCAGTAATTAAAAAACTGTTTTTT. Its translation is CASSQGSVIKKLFF. Looking up the rest from reference TRBV3-1 and TRBJ1-4 gives the full variable domain: DTAVSQTPKYLVTQMGNDKSIKCEQNLGHDTMYWYKQDSKKFLKIMFSYNNKELIINETVPNRFSPKSPDKAHLNLHINSLELGDSAVYFCASSQGSVIKKLFFGSGTQLSVL.

The rearrangement links TRBV20-1 to TRBJ1-2; perhaps TRBD1 as D (5 bases). The CDR3 length is 14 residues. Trimming removed 7 bases at V and 2 bases at J, with 17 bases between. Germline values: CDR1 DFQATT, CDR2 SNEGSKA (reference sequence). CDR3 in DNA: TGCAGTGTCCCCCTTTCAAGGGGCAACTATGGCTACACCTTC. It is translated as CSVPLSRGNYGYTF.

The CDR3 reads CSVEWGTGGPDTQYF. CDR3 DNA: TGCAGCGTTGAATGGGGGACAGGCGGCCCGGATACGCAGTATTTT. The chain employs TRBV29-1 and TRBJ2-3; the match to TRBD1 covers 8 bases. This CDR3 has 15 amino acids. CDR1 is SQVTM and CDR2 is ANQGSEA in the germline V gene. The V gene end was trimmed by 2 bases and the J gene end by 6 bases; junction bases not matched to a gene: 10.

The chain has TRBV6-4 and TRBJ2-7; perhaps D is TRBD1 or TRBD2 (6 bases each). The CDR3 is 14 residues long. Trimming left V 6 bases short and J 7 bases short, with 19 bases between. Germline V lookup: CDR1 MRHNA, CDR2 SNTAGT. The CDR3: CASSKGGPYNEQYF. The CDR3 DNA is TGTGCCAGCAGCAAGGGGGGCCCTTACAATGAGCAGTACTTC.

The chain combines TRBV5-1 with TRBJ2-7; D may correspond to TRBD1 or TRBD2 (5 bases each). V shed 0 bases and J shed 4 bases, with 14 bases lying between them. CDR1 is SGHRS and CDR2 is YFSETQ in the germline V gene. The CDR3 loop spans 15 amino acids. CDR3 amino acids: CASSLGGSNFYEQYF. The DNA for the CDR3 is TGCGCCAGCAGCTTGGGGGGGTCCAACTTTTACGAGCAGTACTTC.

The chain joins TRBV2 to TRBJ2-5, with TRBD1 as a possible D gene (5 bases). The assigned J gene may be wrong: the sequence end matches TRBJ2-7 better. Germline CDR1 reads SNHLY; CDR2 reads FYNNEI. CDR3 length: 15 amino acids. The CDR3 here is CASSEMAGQIYEQYF. The CDR3 bases are TGTGCCAGCAGTGAAATGGCAGGGCAAATCTACGAGCAGTACTTC.

The chain links TRBV24-1 to TRBJ1-2; possibly TRBD1 for D (6 bases). V dropped 0 bases and J dropped 4 bases, with 17 bases sitting between them. This CDR3 region has 17 residues. Germline values: CDR1 KGHDR, CDR2 SFDVKD. The CDR3 loop reads CATSDLRNRARSYGYTF. The CDR3 DNA reads as TGTGCCACCAGTGATTTGAGGAACAGGGCCCGGAGCTATGGCTACACCTTC.

The gene calls are TRBV28 and TRBJ2-7, with a tentative D call TRBD2 (5 bases). Looked up from germline, CDR1 is MDHEN and CDR2 is SYDVKM. Deletions cut 4 bases from V and 0 bases from J, with 13 bases between. CDR3 length: 15 amino acids. Here the CDR3 reads CASSSGGPGSYEQYF. In DNA, the CDR3 is TGTGCCAGCAGTTCAGGCGGGCCGGGCTCCTACGAGCAGTACTTC.

The rearrangement links TRBV5-1 to TRBJ2-1; 7 bases fit TRBD1. V trimming: 6 bases; J trimming: 9 bases; junction bases outside the gene matches: 12. CDR3 length: 14 amino acids. Germline V lookup: CDR1 SGHRS, CDR2 YFSETQ. CDR3 residues: CASTLLQGFGEQFF. The CDR3 DNA reads TGCGCCAGCACCCTACTACAGGGGTTCGGTGAGCAGTTCTTC.

V usage is TRBV5-4 and J usage is TRBJ2-1; no reliable D call. The CDR3 is made up of 11 amino acids. V was clipped by 3 bases and J by 9 bases, with 7 bases between them. Per the germline V gene, CDR1 is SGHNT and CDR2 is YYREEE (reference sequence). The CDR3 nucleotides are TGTGCCAGCAGCTCCAGTAGTGAGCAGTTCTTC. This translates into CASSSSSEQFF. Drawing the rest from reference TRBV5-4 and TRBJ2-1, the complete variable domain is ETGVTQSPTHLIKTRGQQVTLRCSSQSGHNTVSWYQQALGQGPQFIFQYYREEENGRGNFPPRFSGLQFPNYSSELNVNALELDDSALYLCASSSSSEQFFGPGTRLTVL.

A few counts support this clonotype. This chain uses TRBV21-1 with TRBJ2-6. TRBV21-1 is described as a pseudogene. This CDR3 has 15 residues. CDR3 sequence: CASSKERSGANVLTF. The CDR3 region has the DNA TGTGCCAGCAGCAAAGAAAGGTCCGGGGCCAACGTCCTGACTTTC.

The chain has TRBV20-1 and TRBJ1-1, with D hard to call. The germline gives CDR1 DFQATT, CDR2 SNEGSKA (reference sequence). Trimming took 6 bases from V and 6 from J, leaving 14 bases between them. The CDR3 spans 12 residues. The CDR3: CSAPGLGPEAFF. CDR3 sequence (DNA): TGCAGTGCCCCCGGGCTCGGACCTGAAGCTTTCTTT.

Only a few counts were recorded for this clonotype. The genes are TRBV7-9 and TRBJ2-6, with D maybe TRBD1 (6 bases). The CDR3 has 18 residues. Per germline, CDR1 SEHNR and CDR2 FQNEAQ (reference sequence). With 5 bases removed from V and 1 base from J, the gap between germline ends came to 18 bases. CDR3 sequence: CASSISTGTRSGANVLTF. The CDR3, as DNA: TGTGCCAGCAGCATATCGACAGGAACCAGGTCTGGGGCCAACGTCCTGACTTTC.

This chain joins TRBV6-2 or TRBV6-3 and TRBJ2-1; D unresolved. This CDR3 has 13 residues. Trimming stripped 0 bases from V and 9 bases from J, with 9 bases between. The V gene's germline CDR1 is MNHEY and CDR2 SVGEGT. CDR3 in amino acids: CASSYSTNREQFF. The DNA of the CDR3 is TGTGCCAGCAGTTACTCGACCAACCGTGAGCAGTTCTTC.

The rearrangement links TRBV28 to TRBJ2-7; tentative D call: TRBD1 (8 bases). Trimming removed 11 bases at V and 5 bases at J, with 22 bases between. Germline V gives CDR1 MDHEN, CDR2 SYDVKM. The CDR3 has 14 amino acids. In DNA form, the CDR3 reads TGTGCCGGAGCCTCCCAGGGGGCGGGGGACGAGCAGTACTTC. It translates to CAGASQGAGDEQYF.

The rearrangement uses TRBV9 and TRBJ2-7, with 13 bases matching TRBD2. V trimming: 4 bases; J trimming: 2 bases; junction bases outside the gene matches: 6. There are 16 residues in the CDR3. Germline V gene sequence: CDR1 SGDLS, CDR2 YYNGEE. CDR3 residues: CASSTGTSGVAYEQYF. The CDR3 DNA reads as TGTGCCAGCAGCACAGGGACTAGCGGGGTCGCCTACGAGCAGTACTTC.

This chain joins TRBV20-1 and TRBJ2-3; D gene uncertain. Germline V gene lookup returns CDR1 DFQATT and CDR2 SNEGSKA (reference sequence). This CDR3 contains 13 residues. The V end lost 6 bases, the J end lost 2 bases, and 12 bases lay between the germline ends. CDR3 in DNA: TGCAGTGCCGCACCTATTAACACAGATACGCAGTATTTT. Translation gives CSAAPINTDTQYF.